This T cell receptor beta chain was identified during a study of blood T cell repertoires in COVID-19. Study overall: Collection of acute and convalescent COVID-19 samples took place in the United States, Italy and Spain.

Profiled with immunoSEQ multiplex PCR; TCRdb holds only in-frame clones, not every one. This table has roughly 68,000 clones, about nine tenths appearing once. From germline, CDR1 is LNHDA and CDR2 SQIVND (reference sequence). There are 14 residues in the CDR3. The V and J ends lost 5 bases and 5 bases, in that order; junction bases with no gene match: 4. The sequence was collected from a man between 45 and 60 years old with active COVID-19. This rearrangement joins TRBV19 to TRBJ2-5; TRBD1 aligns across 11 bases. The sequenced material came from peripheral blood. CDR3 residues: CASSGQGAGETQYF. CDR3 in DNA: TGTGCCAGTAGTGGACAGGGGGCTGGGGAGACCCAGTACTTC.